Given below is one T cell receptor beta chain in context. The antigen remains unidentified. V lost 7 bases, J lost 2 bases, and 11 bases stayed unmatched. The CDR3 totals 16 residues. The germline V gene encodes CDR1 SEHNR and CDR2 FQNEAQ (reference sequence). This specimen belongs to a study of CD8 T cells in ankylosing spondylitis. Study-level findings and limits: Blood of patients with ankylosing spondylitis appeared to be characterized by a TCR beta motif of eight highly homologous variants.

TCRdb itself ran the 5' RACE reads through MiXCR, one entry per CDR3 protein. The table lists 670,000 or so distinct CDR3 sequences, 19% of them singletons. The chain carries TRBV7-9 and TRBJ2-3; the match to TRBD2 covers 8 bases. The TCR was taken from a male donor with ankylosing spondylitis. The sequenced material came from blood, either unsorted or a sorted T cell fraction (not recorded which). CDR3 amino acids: CASTRGGNTITDTQYF. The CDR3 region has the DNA TGTGCCAGCACCCGGGGGGGGAACACGATCACAGATACGCAGTATTTT. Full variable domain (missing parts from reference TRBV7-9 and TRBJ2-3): DTGVSQNPRHKITKRGQNVTFRCDPISEHNRLYWYRQTLGQGPEFLTYFQNEAQLEKSRLLSDRFSAERPKGSFSTLEIQRTEQGDSAMYLCASTRGGNTITDTQYFGPGTRLTVL.